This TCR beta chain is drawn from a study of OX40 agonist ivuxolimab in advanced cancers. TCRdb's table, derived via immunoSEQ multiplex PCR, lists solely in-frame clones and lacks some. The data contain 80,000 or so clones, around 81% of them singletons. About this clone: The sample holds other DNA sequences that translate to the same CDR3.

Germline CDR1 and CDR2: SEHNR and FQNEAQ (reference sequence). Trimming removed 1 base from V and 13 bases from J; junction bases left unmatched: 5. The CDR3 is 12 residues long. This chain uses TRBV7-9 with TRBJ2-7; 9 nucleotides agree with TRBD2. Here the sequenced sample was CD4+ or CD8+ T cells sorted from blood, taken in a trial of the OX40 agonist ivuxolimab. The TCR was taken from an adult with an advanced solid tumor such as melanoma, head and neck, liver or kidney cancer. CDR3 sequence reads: CASSLEQREAYF. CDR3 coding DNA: TGTGCCAGCAGCTTAGAGCAGCGGGAGGCTTACTTC.